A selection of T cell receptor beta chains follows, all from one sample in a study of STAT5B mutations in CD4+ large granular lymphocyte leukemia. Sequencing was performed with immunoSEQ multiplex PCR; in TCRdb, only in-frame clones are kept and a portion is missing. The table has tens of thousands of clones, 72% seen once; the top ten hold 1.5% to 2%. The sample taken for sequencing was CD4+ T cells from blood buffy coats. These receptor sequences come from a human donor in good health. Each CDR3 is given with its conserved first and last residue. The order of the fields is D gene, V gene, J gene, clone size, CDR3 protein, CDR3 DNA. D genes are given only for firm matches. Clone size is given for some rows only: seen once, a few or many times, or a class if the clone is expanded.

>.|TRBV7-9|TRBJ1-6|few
CASSPSGPSNSPLHF
TGTGCCAGCAGCCCCAGCGGGCCGAGTAATTCACCCCTCCACTTT
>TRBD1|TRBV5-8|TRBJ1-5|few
CASRQGNQPQHF
TGTGCCAGCAGACAGGGGAATCAGCCCCAGCATTTT
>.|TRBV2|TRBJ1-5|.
CASDGGRGQPQHF
TGTGCCAGCGATGGGGGTCGGGGGCAGCCCCAGCATTTT
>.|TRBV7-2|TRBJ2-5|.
CASTPWVGIGETQYF
TGTGCCAGCACTCCCTGGGTGGGTATTGGGGAGACCCAGTACTTC
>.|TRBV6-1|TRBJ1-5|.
CASSGLSSHQPQHF
TGTGCCAGCAGTGGGCTCTCAAGTCATCAGCCCCAGCATTTT
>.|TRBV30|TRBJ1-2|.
CAWSVNILYGYTF
TGTGCCTGGAGTGTAAACATACTTTATGGCTACACCTTC
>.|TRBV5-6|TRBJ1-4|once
CASSPDATNEKLFF
TGTGCCAGCAGCCCGGACGCAACTAATGAAAAACTGTTTTTT
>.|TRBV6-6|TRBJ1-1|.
CASSPLGNTEAFF
TGTGCCAGCAGTCCCTTAGGGAACACTGAAGCTTTCTTT
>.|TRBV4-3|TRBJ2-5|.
CASSNSGPSRVGETQYF
TGCGCCAGCAGTAATTCGGGGCCCAGTCGTGTAGGGGAGACCCAGTACTTC
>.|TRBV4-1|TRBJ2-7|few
CASSQDWGARLEQYF
TGCGCCAGCAGCCAAGATTGGGGGGCGAGGCTCGAGCAGTACTTC
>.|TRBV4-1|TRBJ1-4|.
CASSQAEKLFF
TGCGCCAGCAGCCAAGCTGAGAAACTGTTTTTT
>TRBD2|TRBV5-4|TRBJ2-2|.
CASSLGLAGNTGELFF
TGTGCCAGCAGCTTGGGGCTAGCGGGGAACACCGGGGAGCTGTTTTTT